Shown below are 31 T cell receptor beta chains from a single sample sequenced in a study of blood T cells in healthy people across ages. Combining a sample-barcoded 5' primer with a J-beta primer mix, a second PCR ran for 7 to 11 cycles. Via MiXCR, TCRdb re-called the 5' RACE reads, giving one row per CDR3 protein. The sample includes 1.8 million or so distinct CDR3 sequences, about two fifths of them seen just once. The sequencing input was blood. The receptors stem from a human donor in good health.

The sample holds a few counts of this clonotype. The V gene is TRBV5-6, the J gene TRBJ1-2, with 11 bases that match TRBD1. Germline-derived CDR1 and CDR2 are SGHDT and YYEEEE. There are 15 residues in the CDR3. The V segment lost 2 bases and the J segment 9 bases; nucleotides outside the gene matches: 9. The CDR3 sequence: CASSFRGQGVVSYTF. The CDR3 nucleotides are TGTGCCAGCAGCTTCCGGGGACAGGGGGTCGTCAGCTACACCTTC. Based on the CDR3 plus reference TRBV5-6 and TRBJ1-2, the full variable domain is DAGVTQSPTHLIKTRGQQVTLRCSPKSGHDTVSWYQQALGQGPQFIFQYYEEEERQRGNFPDRFSGHQFPNYSSELNVNALLLGDSALYLCASSFRGQGVVSYTFGSGTRLTVV.

This chain uses TRBV29-1 with TRBJ2-1; 10 bases agree with TRBD2. CDR3 size: 16 residues. The trim removed 3 bases at V and 2 bases at J, leaving 7 bases unmatched. Germline V lookup: CDR1 SQVTM, CDR2 ANQGSEA. The DNA of the CDR3 is TGCAGCGTTGAGCCCTTACTAGCGGGGCCCTACAATGAGCAGTTCTTC. Amino acids: CSVEPLLAGPYNEQFF.

This clonotype came up a few times. CDR3 amino acids: CASSLSGRRQETQYF. Written as DNA, the CDR3 is TGTGCCAGCAGCCTATCCGGGAGAAGGCAAGAGACCCAGTACTTC. This sequence joins TRBV7-3 and TRBJ2-5; TRBD2 might be the D (6 bases). The ends were cut back, 5 bases at V and 2 bases at J, with 15 bases in the middle. Germline loops: CDR1 SGHTA, CDR2 FQGTGA. The length of the CDR3 is 15 residues.

The chain couples TRBV28 to TRBJ2-5, with 7 bases identical to TRBD2. Looked up from germline, CDR1 is MDHEN and CDR2 is SYDVKM. With V trimmed by 2 bases and J by 7 bases, 7 bases remained unmatched. The CDR3 extends over 14 amino acids. CDR3 DNA sequence: TGTGCCAGCAGTTTAGGGGGGGGTAAGGTGACCCAGTACTTC. Its translation is CASSLGGGKVTQYF. Full variable domain (missing parts from reference TRBV28 and TRBJ2-5): DVKVTQSSRYLVKRTGEKVFLECVQDMDHENMFWYRQDPGLGLRLIYFSYDVKMKEKGDIPEGYSVSREKKERFSLILESASTNQTSMYLCASSLGGGKVTQYFGPGTRLLVL.

This chain connects TRBV6-5 to TRBJ2-5; D uncertain. Germline assignment: CDR1 MNHEY and CDR2 SVGAGI. Trimming removed 8 bases at V and 0 bases at J, with 10 bases between. This CDR3 region has 13 residues. The CDR3 loop reads CASDDGYQETQYF. Here the CDR3 DNA reads TGTGCCAGCGACGACGGCTACCAAGAGACCCAGTACTTC.

This sequence joins TRBV20-1 and TRBJ2-1; TRBD2 aligns across 10 bases. J was trimmed by 0 bases and V by 1 base; bases with no gene match: 12. The length of the CDR3 is 19 residues. Germline V lookup: CDR1 DFQATT, CDR2 SNEGSKA (reference sequence). The CDR3 protein is CSARGSGGTLTFSYNEQFF. As DNA, the CDR3 is TGCAGTGCTAGAGGTAGCGGGGGGACTCTCACCTTCTCCTACAATGAGCAGTTCTTC.

V and J are TRBV7-3 and TRBJ2-3; D unclear. The CDR3 loop spans 16 amino acids. Germline CDR1 reads SGHTA; CDR2 reads FQGTGA. Trimming removed 2 bases from V and 1 base from J, with 13 bases in between. The CDR3 DNA follows: TGTGCCAGCAGCTTAGGCCTCTCCGGTCGCACAGATACGCAGTATTTT. It encodes CASSLGLSGRTDTQYF.

This clonotype showed up many times. A read error may produce the germline difference seen at one junction end. The genes are TRBV7-3 and TRBJ2-1; 9 nucleotides match TRBD1. CDR3 length: 15 residues. CDR1 SGHTA and CDR2 FQGTGA come from the germline V gene. In nucleotides, the CDR3 is TGCGCCAGCAGCCTGACCGGGACAGGGTACAATGAGCAGTTCTTC. Its protein is CASSLTGTGYNEQFF.

V is TRBV20-1 and J is TRBJ2-1; 8 nucleotides align to TRBD2. V dropped 5 bases and J dropped 6; count of bases not matched to a gene: 12. The CDR3 consists of 15 residues. The V gene's germline CDR1 is DFQATT and CDR2 SNEGSKA (reference sequence). CDR3 loop: CSAWIAGPPGNEQFF. CDR3 DNA: TGCAGTGCTTGGATAGCGGGACCCCCGGGCAATGAGCAGTTCTTC.

The genes are TRBV4-3 and TRBJ2-6; D might be TRBD2 (5 bases). CDR3 length: 18 amino acids. Germline CDR1 LGHNA, CDR2 YSLEER. V was cut by 4 bases and J by 1 base, with 17 bases left in between. The CDR3 here is CASSRRTGSSSGANVLTF. CDR3 sequence (DNA): TGCGCCAGCAGCCGCCGGACGGGGTCCTCGTCTGGGGCCAACGTCCTGACTTTC.

This clonotype was observed a few times. The chain has TRBV7-2 and TRBJ2-7; 7 nucleotides agree with TRBD1. Per the germline V gene, CDR1 is SGHTA and CDR2 is FQGNSA. The V and J ends lost 4 bases and 0 bases, in that order; junction bases with no gene match: 12. The CDR3 consists of 17 residues. The CDR3 nucleotides are TGTGCCAGCAGCTCCTACCGCCCTGGGACAGCCTCCTACGAGCAGTACTTC. Protein sequence: CASSSYRPGTASYEQYF.

This clonotype was counted between two and nine times. This chain joins TRBV6-6 and TRBJ2-5; D perhaps matches TRBD2 (5 bases). CDR1 and CDR2 (germline): MNHNY, SVGAGI (reference sequence). The CDR3 is 13 amino acids. V lost 3 bases and J 8 bases, leaving 13 bases between the germline ends. CDR3 DNA sequence: TGTGCCAGCAGTTATAACGGTGGGAGAACCCAGTACTTC. This translates into CASSYNGGRTQYF.

The rearrangement uses TRBV4-3 and TRBJ2-1; TRBD1 aligns across 11 bases. CDR3 size: 17 residues. The germline V gene encodes CDR1 LGHNA and CDR2 YSLEER. Trimming cost V 0 bases and J 5 bases; bases outside gene matches: 6. CDR3 DNA: TGCGCCAGCAGCCAAGAGACCTGGACAGGGGGCCACAATGAGCAGTTCTTC. This translates into CASSQETWTGGHNEQFF.

The chain links TRBV5-1 to TRBJ2-7, with D maybe TRBD2 (6 bases). V dropped 2 bases and J dropped 2 bases, with 11 bases sitting between them. Germline V gene sequence: CDR1 SGHRS, CDR2 YFSETQ. This CDR3 region has 14 residues. CDR3 region: CASSFSSVPYEQYF. The CDR3 nucleotides read TGCGCCAGCAGCTTCTCTAGCGTCCCCTACGAGCAGTACTTC.

V usage is TRBV7-9 and J usage is TRBJ2-7; TRBD1 matches at 7 bases. V trimming: 0 bases; J trimming: 1 base; junction bases outside the gene matches: 6. Germline CDR1 and CDR2: SEHNR and FQNEAQ (reference sequence). There are 16 residues in the CDR3. For the CDR3, the DNA is TGTGCCAGCAGCTTAGCAGGGGGCTCGGAATCCTACGAGCAGTACTTC. This translates into CASSLAGGSESYEQYF.

This chain uses TRBV20-1 with TRBJ1-5, with no clear D. Germline-derived CDR1 and CDR2 are DFQATT and SNEGSKA (reference sequence). Trimming stripped 2 bases from V and 3 bases from J, with 8 bases between. The length of the CDR3 is 13 residues. CDR3 nucleotides: TGCAGTGCTAGATCGCAAGCCAATCAGCCCCAGCATTTT. Amino acid sequence: CSARSQANQPQHF.

This clonotype was observed a handful of times. The gene calls are TRBV7-2 and TRBJ2-1; 9 bases map to TRBD2. Germline V gene sequence: CDR1 SGHTA, CDR2 FQGNSA. V gave up 4 bases and J gave up 8 bases; unmatched junction bases: 12. The CDR3 totals 16 residues. This CDR3 is CASSSGRGTSLHEQFF. The CDR3 nucleotides read TGTGCCAGCAGCTCTGGGAGGGGGACTAGCTTGCATGAGCAGTTCTTC.

This chain joins TRBV7-9 and TRBJ2-5; TRBD2 matches at 9 bases. J was trimmed by 1 base and V by 7 bases; bases with no gene match: 13. The germline V gene encodes CDR1 SEHNR and CDR2 FQNEAQ (reference sequence). The CDR3 contains 17 residues. The chain's CDR3 is CASNPLASGAFQETQYF. In DNA form, the CDR3 reads TGTGCCAGCAACCCTCTCGCTAGCGGGGCTTTCCAAGAGACCCAGTACTTC.

On this clonotype: A junction boundary mismatches the germline segment, possibly from a read error. The chain is built from TRBV2 and TRBJ2-7, with 12 bases matching TRBD2. Germline values: CDR1 SNHLY, CDR2 FYNNEI. This CDR3 is built from 17 residues. CDR3 in amino acids: CTSSFPTSGGTSYEQYF. The CDR3 region has the DNA TGTACCAGCAGTTTCCCAACTAGCGGGGGGACCTCCTACGAGCAGTACTTC.

Comment on this clonotype: A much larger clone sits a single nucleotide away, making a read error possible. The V call is TRBV28, the J call TRBJ2-3; D is perhaps TRBD2 (6 bases). The V and J ends lost 5 bases and 4 bases respectively, with 16 bases between them. CDR1 MDHEN and CDR2 SYDVKM come from the germline V gene. The CDR3 sequence is 15 residues long. The CDR3 sequence: CASSLLAGRSDTQYF. CDR3 bases: TGTGCCAGCAGTCTTCTGGCGGGGAGGTCAGATACGCAGTATTTT. Together with reference TRBV28 and TRBJ2-3, the CDR3 gives the full variable domain: DVKVTQSSRYLVKRTGEKVFLECVQDMDHENMFWYRQDPGLGLRLIYFSYDVKMKEKGDIPEGYSVSREKKERFSLILESASTNQTSMYLCASSLLAGRSDTQYFGPGTRLTVL.

The J gene is TRBJ2-7, the V gene TRBV4-1; TRBD1 matches 7 bases. The CDR3 has 14 residues. Trimming removed 4 bases from V and 6 bases from J; junction bases left unmatched: 9. Germline assignment: CDR1 MGHRA and CDR2 YSYEKL. The CDR3 DNA follows: TGCGCCAGCAGCCCCCAGGGGGAAGTTGGCGAGCAGTACTTC. Translated: CASSPQGEVGEQYF.

This clonotype occurred a few times. The chain recombines TRBV10-3 with TRBJ2-7, with 7 bases fitting TRBD1. The CDR3 is 12 residues long. Trimming at V came to 6 bases and at J to 7 bases, leaving 6 bases not matched to a gene. Germline CDR1 is ENHRY and CDR2 is SYGVKD. The CDR3 nucleotides are TGTGCCATCAGCTCGGGACAGTTTGAGCAGTACTTC. This gives the protein CAISSGQFEQYF.

The CDR3 spells CSVRLAGGQDTQYF. Written as DNA, the CDR3 is TGCAGCGTTCGACTAGCGGGGGGGCAAGATACGCAGTATTTT. This rearrangement joins TRBV29-1 to TRBJ2-3, with 14 bases matching TRBD2. This CDR3 has 14 residues. Germline lookup yields CDR1 SQVTM and CDR2 ANQGSEA. The junction had 3 bases not matched to a gene; V was cut back by 5 bases and J by 5 bases.

The J gene is TRBJ2-3, the V gene TRBV5-1, with TRBD2 identical over 12 bases. J was trimmed by 3 bases and V by 4 bases; bases with no gene match: 6. Looked up from germline, CDR1 is SGHRS and CDR2 is YFSETQ. CDR3 size: 16 residues. The CDR3 DNA follows: TGCGCCAGCAGCGACTCGACTAGCGGGGGAACAGATACGCAGTATTTT. Protein sequence: CASSDSTSGGTDTQYF.

The J gene is TRBJ2-3, the V gene TRBV4-3; the D is unclear. The V end lost 0 bases, the J end lost 2 bases, and 15 bases lay between the germline ends. This CDR3 comprises 17 residues. CDR1 is LGHNA, CDR2 YSLEER, per germline. The DNA of the CDR3 is TGCGCCAGCAGCCAAGATCTTCGACAAGGAATCACAGATACGCAGTATTTT. Translated, it gives CASSQDLRQGITDTQYF.

This clonotype was seen more than once but under ten times. The chain combines TRBV20-1 with TRBJ2-5; D is perhaps TRBD1 (6 bases). The CDR3 extends over 15 amino acids. With 4 bases removed from V and 1 base from J, the gap between germline ends came to 16 bases. Germline V lookup: CDR1 DFQATT, CDR2 SNEGSKA (reference sequence). In DNA form, the CDR3 reads TGCAGTGCTACGGACAGAAGAAGGTTCCAAGAGACCCAGTACTTC. It is translated as CSATDRRRFQETQYF.

The rearrangement joins TRBV2 to TRBJ1-5; a weak D match, TRBD1 (6 bases). V was clipped by 7 bases and J by 3 bases, with 10 bases between them. The CDR3 is 13 residues long. CDR1 and CDR2 from the germline V gene are SNHLY and FYNNEI. CDR3 in DNA: TGTGCCAGCACCGGACAGTACAATCAGCCCCAGCATTTT. It yields the protein CASTGQYNQPQHF.

The chain links TRBV7-8 to TRBJ1-5; TRBD1 might be the D (5 bases). The germline V gene has CDR1 SGHVS and CDR2 FQNEAQ. This CDR3 contains 16 residues. The ends were cut back, 0 bases at V and 6 bases at J, with 15 bases in the middle. In DNA form, the CDR3 reads TGTGCCAGCAGCTTAGCTCCGGGGCAAGAGGGTCAGCCCCAGCATTTT. Amino acids: CASSLAPGQEGQPQHF.

This sequence joins TRBV19 and TRBJ2-5, with D tentatively TRBD1 (6 bases). The ends were cut back, 2 bases at V and 5 bases at J, with 15 bases in the middle. Germline lookup yields CDR1 LNHDA and CDR2 SQIVND (reference sequence). This CDR3 is 15 amino acids long. CDR3 protein: CASSITGTMWETQYF. The CDR3 DNA is TGTGCCAGTAGTATAACAGGGACGATGTGGGAGACCCAGTACTTC.

The V gene is TRBV5-5, the J gene TRBJ2-3; 13 nucleotides line up with TRBD2. CDR1 and CDR2 (germline): SGHKS, YYEKEE (reference sequence). The J segment lost 8 bases and the V segment lost 5 bases, leaving 14 bases of the junction unmatched. The CDR3 sequence is 17 residues long. The CDR3 DNA is TGTGCCAGCAGTGGACAACCGGGACTAGCGGGACGGGGTACGCAGTATTTT. Amino acids: CASSGQPGLAGRGTQYF.

The table lists this clonotype with many counts. V gene TRBV6-2 or TRBV6-3 combines with J gene TRBJ2-7; 8 bases line up with TRBD1. This CDR3 has 15 amino acids. V shed 8 bases and J 4 bases; nucleotides not matched to a gene: 13. The germline V gene encodes CDR1 MNHEY and CDR2 SVGEGT. The CDR3 DNA sequence: TGTGCCAGCTCCCTAGGGGCAGGGGGCGCGTACGAGCAGTACTTC. Its translation: CASSLGAGGAYEQYF.